This note documents a single TCR beta chain sequence. Assay: immunoSEQ multiplex PCR; the TCRdb copy retains only in-frame clones and omits some. Of under 300,000 clones in the sample, approximately 86% were seen once. The source of the sample is a study of blood T cell repertoires in COVID-19. Germline lookup yields CDR1 SGHRS and CDR2 YFSETQ. The CDR3 totals 14 residues. The ends were cut back, 2 bases at V and 5 bases at J, with 13 bases in the middle. The chain is built from TRBV5-1 and TRBJ2-5, with D unclear. The clonotype comes from a woman between 25 and 40 years old who had recovered from COVID-19. Sequences were obtained from PBMCs or T cells enriched from blood (not recorded which). The CDR3 nucleotides are TGCGCCAGCAGCTTCGGCGAGGCTTGGGAGACCCAGTACTTC. This codes for CASSFGEAWETQYF.